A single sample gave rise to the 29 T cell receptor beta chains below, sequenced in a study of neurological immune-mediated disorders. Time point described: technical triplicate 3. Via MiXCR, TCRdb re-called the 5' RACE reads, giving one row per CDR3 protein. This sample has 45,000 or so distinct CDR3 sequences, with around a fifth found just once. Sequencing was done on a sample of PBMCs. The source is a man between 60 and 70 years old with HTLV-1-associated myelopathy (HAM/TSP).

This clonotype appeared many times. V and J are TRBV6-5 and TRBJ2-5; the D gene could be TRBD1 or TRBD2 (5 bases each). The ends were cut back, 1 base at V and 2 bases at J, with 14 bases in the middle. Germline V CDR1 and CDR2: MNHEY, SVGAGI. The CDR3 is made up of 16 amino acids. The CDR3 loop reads CASSYLPGRNQETQYF. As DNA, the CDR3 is TGTGCCAGCAGTTACTTACCGGGACGCAATCAAGAGACCCAGTACTTC.

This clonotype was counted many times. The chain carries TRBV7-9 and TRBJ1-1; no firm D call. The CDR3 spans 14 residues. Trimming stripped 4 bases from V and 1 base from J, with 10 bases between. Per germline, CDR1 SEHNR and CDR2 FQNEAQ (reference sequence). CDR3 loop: CASSSFAENTEAFF. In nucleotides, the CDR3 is TGTGCCAGCAGCTCATTTGCAGAGAACACTGAAGCTTTCTTT. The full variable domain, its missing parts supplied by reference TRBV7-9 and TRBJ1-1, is DTGVSQNPRHKITKRGQNVTFRCDPISEHNRLYWYRQTLGQGPEFLTYFQNEAQLEKSRLLSDRFSAERPKGSFSTLEIQRTEQGDSAMYLCASSSFAENTEAFFGQGTRLTVV.

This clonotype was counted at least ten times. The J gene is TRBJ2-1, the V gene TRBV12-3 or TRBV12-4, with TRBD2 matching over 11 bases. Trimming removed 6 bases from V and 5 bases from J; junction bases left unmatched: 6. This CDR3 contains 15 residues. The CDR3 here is CASSLTSGRNNEQFF. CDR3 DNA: TGTGCCAGCAGCCTCACTAGCGGGAGAAACAATGAGCAGTTCTTC.

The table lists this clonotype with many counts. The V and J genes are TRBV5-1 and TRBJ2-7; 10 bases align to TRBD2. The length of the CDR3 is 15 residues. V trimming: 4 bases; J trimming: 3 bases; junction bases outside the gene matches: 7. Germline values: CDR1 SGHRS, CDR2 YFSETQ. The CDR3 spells CASSPRTSGNYEQYF. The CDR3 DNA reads TGCGCCAGCAGCCCCCGGACTAGCGGAAACTACGAGCAGTACTTC.

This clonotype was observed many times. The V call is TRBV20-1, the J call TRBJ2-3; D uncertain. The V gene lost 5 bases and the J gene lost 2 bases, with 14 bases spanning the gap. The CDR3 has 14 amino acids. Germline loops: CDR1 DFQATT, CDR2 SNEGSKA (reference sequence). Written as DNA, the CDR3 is TGCAGTGCTGGGGTGGGTTTAAACACAGATACGCAGTATTTT. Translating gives CSAGVGLNTDTQYF.

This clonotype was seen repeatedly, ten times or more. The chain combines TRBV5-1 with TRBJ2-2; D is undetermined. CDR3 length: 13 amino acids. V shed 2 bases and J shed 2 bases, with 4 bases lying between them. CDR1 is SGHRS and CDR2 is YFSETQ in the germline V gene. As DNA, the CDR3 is TGCGCCAGCAGCTTCGATAACACCGGGGAGCTGTTTTTT. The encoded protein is CASSFDNTGELFF.

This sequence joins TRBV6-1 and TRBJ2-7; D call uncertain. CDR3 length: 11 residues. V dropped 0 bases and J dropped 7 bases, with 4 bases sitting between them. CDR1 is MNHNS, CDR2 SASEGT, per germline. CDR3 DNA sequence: TGTGCCAGCAGTGAAGCTGAAGAGCAGTACTTC. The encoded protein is CASSEAEEQYF.

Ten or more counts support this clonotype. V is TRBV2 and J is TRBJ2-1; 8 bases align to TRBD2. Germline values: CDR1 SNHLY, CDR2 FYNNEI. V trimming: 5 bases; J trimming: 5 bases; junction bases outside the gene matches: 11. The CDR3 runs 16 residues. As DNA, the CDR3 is TGTGCCAGCAGTCCCATCCGGGAGGGCTTGAACAATGAGCAGTTCTTC. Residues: CASSPIREGLNNEQFF. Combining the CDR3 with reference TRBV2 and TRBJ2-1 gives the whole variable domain EPEVTQTPSHQVTQMGQEVILRCVPISNHLYFYWYRQILGQKVEFLVSFYNNEISEKSEIFDDQFSVERPDGSNFTLKIRSTKLEDSAMYFCASSPIREGLNNEQFFGPGTRLTVL.

In nucleotides, the CDR3 is TGCAGTGCGGCCGGAGCGGGAGCAGGGGATGAGCAGTTCTTC. Amino acids: CSAAGAGAGDEQFF. The V gene is TRBV20-1, the J gene TRBJ2-1; 8 bases match TRBD2. This CDR3 contains 14 residues. The V segment lost 6 bases and the J segment 8 bases; nucleotides outside the gene matches: 12. Germline V gene data show CDR1 as DFQATT and CDR2 as SNEGSKA (reference sequence).

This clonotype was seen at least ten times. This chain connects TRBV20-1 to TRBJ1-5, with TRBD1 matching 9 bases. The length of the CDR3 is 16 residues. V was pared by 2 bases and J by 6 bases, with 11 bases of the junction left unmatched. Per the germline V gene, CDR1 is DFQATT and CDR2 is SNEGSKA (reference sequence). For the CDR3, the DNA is TGCAGTGCTAGAAAGGTCGGACAGGGGATCGTTCAGCCCCAGCATTTT. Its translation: CSARKVGQGIVQPQHF.

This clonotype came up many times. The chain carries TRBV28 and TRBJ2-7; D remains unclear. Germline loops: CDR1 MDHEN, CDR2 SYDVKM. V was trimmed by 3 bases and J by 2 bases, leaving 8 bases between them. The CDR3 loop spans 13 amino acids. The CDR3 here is CASSLHQTYEQYF. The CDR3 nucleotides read TGTGCCAGCAGTTTGCACCAAACCTACGAGCAGTACTTC.

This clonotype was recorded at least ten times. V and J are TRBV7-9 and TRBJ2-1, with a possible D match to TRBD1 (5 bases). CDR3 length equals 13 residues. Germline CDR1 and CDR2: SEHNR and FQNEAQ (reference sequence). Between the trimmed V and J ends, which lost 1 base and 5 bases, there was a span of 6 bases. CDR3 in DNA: TGTGCCAGCAGCTTAGTAGGGGACAATGAGCAGTTCTTC. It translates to CASSLVGDNEQFF. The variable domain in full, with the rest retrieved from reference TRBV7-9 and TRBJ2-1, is DTGVSQNPRHKITKRGQNVTFRCDPISEHNRLYWYRQTLGQGPEFLTYFQNEAQLEKSRLLSDRFSAERPKGSFSTLEIQRTEQGDSAMYLCASSLVGDNEQFFGPGTRLTVL.

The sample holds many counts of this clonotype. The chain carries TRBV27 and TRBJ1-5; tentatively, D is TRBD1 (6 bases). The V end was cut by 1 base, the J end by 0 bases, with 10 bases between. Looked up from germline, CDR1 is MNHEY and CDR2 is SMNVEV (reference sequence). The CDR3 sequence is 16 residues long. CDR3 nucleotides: TGTGCCAGCAGTTTATTAGGGGGGGCTAGCAATCAGCCCCAGCATTTT. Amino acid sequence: CASSLLGGASNQPQHF.

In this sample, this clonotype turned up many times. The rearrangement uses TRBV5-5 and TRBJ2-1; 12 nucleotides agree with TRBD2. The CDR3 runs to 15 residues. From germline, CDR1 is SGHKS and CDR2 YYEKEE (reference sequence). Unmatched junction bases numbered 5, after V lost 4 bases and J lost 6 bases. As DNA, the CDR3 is TGTGCCAGCAGCACCGGACTAGCGGGGTCCAATGAGCAGTTCTTC. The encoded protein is CASSTGLAGSNEQFF.

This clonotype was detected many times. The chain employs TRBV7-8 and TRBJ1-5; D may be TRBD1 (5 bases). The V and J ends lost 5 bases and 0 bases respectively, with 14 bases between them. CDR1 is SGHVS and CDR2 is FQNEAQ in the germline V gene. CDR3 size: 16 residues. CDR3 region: CASSPFGGSSNQPQHF. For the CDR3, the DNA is TGTGCCAGCAGCCCCTTTGGGGGATCTAGCAATCAGCCCCAGCATTTT. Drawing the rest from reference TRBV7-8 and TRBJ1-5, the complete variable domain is GAGVSQSPRYKVAKRGQDVALRCDPISGHVSLFWYQQALGQGPEFLTYFQNEAQLDKSGLPSDRFFAERPEGSVSTLKIQRTQQEDSAVYLCASSPFGGSSNQPQHFGDGTRLSIL.

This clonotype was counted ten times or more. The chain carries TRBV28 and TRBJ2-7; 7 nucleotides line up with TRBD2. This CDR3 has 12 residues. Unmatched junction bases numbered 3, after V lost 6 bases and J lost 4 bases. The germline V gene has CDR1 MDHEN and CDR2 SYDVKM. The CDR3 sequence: CASRISGYEQYF. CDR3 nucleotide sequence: TGTGCCAGCAGAATTAGCGGGTACGAGCAGTACTTC.

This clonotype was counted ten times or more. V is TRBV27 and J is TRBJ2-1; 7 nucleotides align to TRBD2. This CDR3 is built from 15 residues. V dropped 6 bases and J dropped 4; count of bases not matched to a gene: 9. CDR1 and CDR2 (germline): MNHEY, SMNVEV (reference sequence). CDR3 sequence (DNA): TGTGCCAGCAGGGGCGGGAGTAGGGGATACAATGAGCAGTTCTTC. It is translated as CASRGGSRGYNEQFF.

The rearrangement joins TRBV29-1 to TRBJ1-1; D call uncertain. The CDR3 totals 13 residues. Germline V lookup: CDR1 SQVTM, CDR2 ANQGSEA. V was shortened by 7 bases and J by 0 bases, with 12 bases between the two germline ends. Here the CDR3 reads CSGEGEMNTEAFF. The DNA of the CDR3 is TGCAGCGGTGAGGGTGAGATGAACACTGAAGCTTTCTTT. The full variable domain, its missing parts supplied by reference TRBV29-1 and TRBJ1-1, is SAVISQKPSRDICQRGTSLTIQCQVDSQVTMMFWYRQQPGQSLTLIATANQGSEATYESGFVIDKFPISRPNLTFSTLTVSNMSPEDSSIYLCSGEGEMNTEAFFGQGTRLTVV.

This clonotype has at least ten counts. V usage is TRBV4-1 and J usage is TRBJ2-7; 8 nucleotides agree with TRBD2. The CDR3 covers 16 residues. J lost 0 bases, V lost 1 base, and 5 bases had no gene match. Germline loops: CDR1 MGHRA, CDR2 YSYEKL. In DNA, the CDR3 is TGCGCCAGCAGCCAAGGGGTAGCGGGAAACTCCTACGAGCAGTACTTC. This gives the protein CASSQGVAGNSYEQYF.

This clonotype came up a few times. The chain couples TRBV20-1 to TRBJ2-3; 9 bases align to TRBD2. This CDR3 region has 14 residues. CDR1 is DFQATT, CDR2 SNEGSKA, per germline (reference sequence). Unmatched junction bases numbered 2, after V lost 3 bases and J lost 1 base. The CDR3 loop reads CSASSSGGTDTQYF. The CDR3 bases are TGCAGTGCTAGTTCTAGCGGGGGCACAGATACGCAGTATTTT.

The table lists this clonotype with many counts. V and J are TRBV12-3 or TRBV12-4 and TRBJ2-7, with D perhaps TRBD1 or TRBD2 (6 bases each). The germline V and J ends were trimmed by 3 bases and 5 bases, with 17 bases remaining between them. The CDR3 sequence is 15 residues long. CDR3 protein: CASSLTTGRDHEQYF. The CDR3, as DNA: TGTGCCAGCAGTTTGACAACAGGGCGGGACCACGAGCAGTACTTC.

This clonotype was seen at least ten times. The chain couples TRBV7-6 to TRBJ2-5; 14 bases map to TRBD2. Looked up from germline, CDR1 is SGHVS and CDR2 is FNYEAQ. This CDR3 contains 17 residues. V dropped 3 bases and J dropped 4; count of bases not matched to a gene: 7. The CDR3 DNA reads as TGTGCCAGCAGCTTGAGGTTGGGACTAGCGGGAGCAGAGACCCAGTACTTC. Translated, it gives CASSLRLGLAGAETQYF.

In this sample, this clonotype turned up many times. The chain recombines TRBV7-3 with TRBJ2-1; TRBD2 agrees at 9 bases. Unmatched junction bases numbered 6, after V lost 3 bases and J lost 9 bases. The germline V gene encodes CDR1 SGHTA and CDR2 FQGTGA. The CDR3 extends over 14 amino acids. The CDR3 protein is CASSFGTSRSEQFF. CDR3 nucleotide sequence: TGTGCCAGCAGCTTCGGGACTAGCCGTAGTGAGCAGTTCTTC.

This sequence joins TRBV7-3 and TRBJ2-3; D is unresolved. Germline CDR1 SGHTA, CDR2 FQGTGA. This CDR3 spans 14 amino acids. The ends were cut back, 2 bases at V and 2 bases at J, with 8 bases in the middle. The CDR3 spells CASSLLPLTDTQYF. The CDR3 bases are TGTGCCAGCAGCTTACTGCCCCTCACAGATACGCAGTATTTT.

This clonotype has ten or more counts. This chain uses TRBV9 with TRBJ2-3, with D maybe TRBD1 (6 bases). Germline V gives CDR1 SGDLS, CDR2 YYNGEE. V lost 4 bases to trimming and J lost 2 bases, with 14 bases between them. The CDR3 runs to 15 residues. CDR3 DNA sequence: TGTGCCAGCAGCCCTCAGGGGTTATCCACAGATACGCAGTATTTT. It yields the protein CASSPQGLSTDTQYF.

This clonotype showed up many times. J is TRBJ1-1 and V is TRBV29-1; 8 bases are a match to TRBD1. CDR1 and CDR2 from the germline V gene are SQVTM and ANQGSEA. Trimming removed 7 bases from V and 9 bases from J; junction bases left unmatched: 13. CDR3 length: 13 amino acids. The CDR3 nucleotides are TGCAGCGCCGGAGAGCAGGGGGCTGGGCAAGCTTTCTTT. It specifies CSAGEQGAGQAFF.

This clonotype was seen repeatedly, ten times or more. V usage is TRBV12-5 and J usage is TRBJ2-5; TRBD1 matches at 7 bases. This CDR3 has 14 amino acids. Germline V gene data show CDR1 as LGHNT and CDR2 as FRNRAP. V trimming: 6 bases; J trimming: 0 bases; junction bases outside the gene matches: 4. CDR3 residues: CASGTTGYQETQYF. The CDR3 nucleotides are TGTGCTAGTGGCACGACAGGGTACCAAGAGACCCAGTACTTC.

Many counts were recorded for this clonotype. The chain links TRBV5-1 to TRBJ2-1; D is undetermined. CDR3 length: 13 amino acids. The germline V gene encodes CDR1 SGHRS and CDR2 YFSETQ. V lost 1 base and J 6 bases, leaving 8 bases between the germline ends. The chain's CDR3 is CASSLSSINEQFF. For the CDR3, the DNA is TGCGCCAGCAGCTTGAGTTCCATCAATGAGCAGTTCTTC.

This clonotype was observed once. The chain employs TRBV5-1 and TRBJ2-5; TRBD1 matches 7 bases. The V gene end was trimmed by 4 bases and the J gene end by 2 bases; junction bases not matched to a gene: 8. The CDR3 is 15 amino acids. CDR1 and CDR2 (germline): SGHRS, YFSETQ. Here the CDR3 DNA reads TGCGCCAGCAGCCAGGGACAGACGTTTCAAGAGACCCAGTACTTC. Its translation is CASSQGQTFQETQYF. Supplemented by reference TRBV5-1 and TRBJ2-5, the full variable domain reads KAGVTQTPRYLIKTRGQQVTLSCSPISGHRSVSWYQQTPGQGLQFLFEYFSETQRNKGNFPGRFSGRQFSNSRSEMNVSTLELGDSALYLCASSQGQTFQETQYFGPGTRLLVL.